These 24 T cell receptor beta chains originate from one sample sequenced in a study of cytotoxic CD8 clonotypes in ibrutinib-treated CLL. Here immunoSEQ multiplex PCR was the method, and the copy in TCRdb shows in-frame clones only, minus some. Counted here are roughly 100,000 clones, 78% occurring once; the ten biggest clones make up about 32%. Sequences were derived from PBMCs, sampled after 12 months of ibrutinib treatment. Source of these receptors: a human donor with chronic lymphocytic leukemia.

This clone was observed a handful of times. In nucleotides, the CDR3 is TGTGCCAGCAGCCCCGGATTGGCCCAGTACTTC. Encoded protein: CASSPGLAQYF. The chain has TRBV7-9 and TRBJ2-5; D is uncertain. The CDR3 is 11 residues long. V was shortened by 5 bases and J by 9 bases, with 10 bases between the two germline ends. CDR1 SEHNR and CDR2 FQNEAQ come from the germline V gene (reference sequence).

This sequence joins TRBV5-1 and TRBJ2-3; 11 nucleotides align to TRBD2. The length of the CDR3 is 16 residues. Trimming removed 0 bases from V and 8 bases from J; junction bases left unmatched: 8. Germline values: CDR1 SGHRS, CDR2 YFSETQ. The DNA of the CDR3 is TGCGCCAGCAGCTTGGAGGCTAGCGGGGGGATCGGTACGCAGTATTTT. It translates to CASSLEASGGIGTQYF. The variable domain in full, completed from reference TRBV5-1 and TRBJ2-3, reads KAGVTQTPRYLIKTRGQQVTLSCSPISGHRSVSWYQQTPGQGLQFLFEYFSETQRNKGNFPGRFSGRQFSNSRSEMNVSTLELGDSALYLCASSLEASGGIGTQYFGPGTRLTVL.

The chain carries TRBV6-6 and TRBJ1-3; a weak D match, TRBD1 (6 bases). The CDR3 is 13 amino acids. Germline-derived CDR1 and CDR2 are MNHNY and SVGAGI (reference sequence). V was trimmed by 8 bases and J by 2 bases, leaving 10 bases between them. The CDR3 DNA follows: TGTGCCAGCGGGACATATCCTGGAAACACCATATATTTT. It encodes CASGTYPGNTIYF.

This clone was counted many times. The gene calls are TRBV9 and TRBJ1-2; 10 nucleotides line up with TRBD1. Germline V gene lookup returns CDR1 SGDLS and CDR2 YYNGEE. The CDR3 runs 15 residues. The V segment lost 4 bases and the J segment 4 bases; nucleotides outside the gene matches: 7. DNA of the CDR3: TGTGCCAGCAGCTCTCTGGGACAGGGGAGCTATGGCTACACCTTC. It is translated as CASSSLGQGSYGYTF.

This clone was recorded only once. The chain recombines TRBV30 with TRBJ2-2; a possible D gene is TRBD2 (6 bases). The length of the CDR3 is 15 residues. V lost 4 bases to trimming and J lost 0 bases, with 12 bases between them. The V gene's germline CDR1 is GTSNPN and CDR2 SVGIG (reference sequence). The CDR3 region has the DNA TGTGCCTGGAATGGTTGGGGGGCGAACACCGGGGAGCTGTTTTTT. This codes for CAWNGWGANTGELFF.

V and J are TRBV5-1 and TRBJ2-3; the match to TRBD2 covers 13 bases. This CDR3 is built from 15 residues. Germline lookup yields CDR1 SGHRS and CDR2 YFSETQ. Trimming removed 5 bases from V and 4 bases from J; junction bases left unmatched: 4. CDR3 DNA sequence: TGCGCCAGCAGTACCGGGACTAGCGGGGCAGATACGCAGTATTTT. This translates into CASSTGTSGADTQYF.

This sequence joins TRBV30 and TRBJ1-3; D is uncertain. Germline values: CDR1 GTSNPN, CDR2 SVGIG (reference sequence). The CDR3 spans 11 residues. Trimming stripped 3 bases from V and 0 bases from J, with 0 bases between. The CDR3 sequence is CAWSSGNTIYF. DNA of the CDR3: TGTGCCTGGAGCTCTGGAAACACCATATATTTT.

This sequence joins TRBV30 and TRBJ2-3; D gene ambiguous. The CDR3 totals 12 residues. Trimming shortened V by 5 bases and J by 10 bases, and 16 bases separated the two germline ends. The germline gives CDR1 GTSNPN, CDR2 SVGIG (reference sequence). The CDR3 here is CAWERAPGAQYF. The DNA of the CDR3 is TGTGCCTGGGAACGGGCCCCAGGTGCGCAGTATTTT.

The DNA for the CDR3 is TGTGCCAGCTCACCACATCCCCCACAGGGTAACGAAAAACTGTTTTTT. Protein sequence: CASSPHPPQGNEKLFF. The chain employs TRBV18 and TRBJ1-4, with a weak D call TRBD1 (6 bases). The CDR3 runs 16 residues. V gave up 1 base and J gave up 8 bases, with 17 bases separating them. CDR1 and CDR2 from the germline V gene are KGHSH and LQKENI.

The sample holds a few counts of this clone. The V gene is TRBV2, the J gene TRBJ2-7; no reliable D call. Between the trimmed V and J ends, which lost 5 bases and 1 base, there was a span of 3 bases. Germline assignment: CDR1 SNHLY and CDR2 FYNNEI. The CDR3 contains 11 residues. The CDR3 DNA is TGTGCCAGCAGTCGATCCTACGAGCAGTACTTC. This translates into CASSRSYEQYF.

The rearrangement links TRBV7-3 to TRBJ1-3, with D uncertain. V was trimmed by 5 bases and J by 0 bases, leaving 8 bases between them. Germline V gene lookup returns CDR1 SGHTA and CDR2 FQGTGA. The CDR3 contains 14 residues. The chain's CDR3 is CASSRASSGNTIYF. In DNA form, the CDR3 reads TGTGCCAGCAGCCGAGCTAGCTCTGGAAACACCATATATTTT.

The chain recombines TRBV6-6 with TRBJ2-5; either TRBD1 or TRBD2 may fit D (5 bases each). Germline-derived CDR1 and CDR2 are MNHNY and SVGAGI (reference sequence). The CDR3 is made up of 16 amino acids. V was pared by 6 bases and J by 5 bases, with 22 bases between. The CDR3 coding sequence is TGTGCCAGCAGAGGGACCCAAGAACGAATGGGGGAGACCCAGTACTTC. Its protein is CASRGTQERMGETQYF.

The chain combines TRBV30 with TRBJ1-2; tentative D call: TRBD1 (5 bases). The CDR3 is made up of 12 amino acids. Trimming took 1 base from V and 4 from J, leaving 7 bases between them. The germline V gene has CDR1 GTSNPN and CDR2 SVGIG (reference sequence). The DNA for the CDR3 is TGTGCCTGGAGTGAGGGGATCTATGGCTACACCTTC. Amino acid sequence: CAWSEGIYGYTF.

This chain joins TRBV9 and TRBJ2-2; 10 bases are shared with TRBD1. The V gene end was trimmed by 4 bases and the J gene end by 0 bases; junction bases not matched to a gene: 12. This CDR3 region has 19 residues. The germline V gene encodes CDR1 SGDLS and CDR2 YYNGEE. This CDR3 is CASSPDRGRLKTNTGELFF. In nucleotides, the CDR3 is TGTGCCAGCAGCCCAGACAGGGGGCGCTTAAAAACGAACACCGGGGAGCTGTTTTTT.

The rearrangement uses TRBV30 and TRBJ1-1; D not certain. The CDR3 contains 12 residues. CDR1 and CDR2 (germline): GTSNPN, SVGIG (reference sequence). Trimming cost V 4 bases and J 4 bases, with 10 bases left between them. The chain's CDR3 is CAWMRAGTEAFF. The CDR3 region has the DNA TGTGCCTGGATGAGGGCCGGCACTGAAGCTTTCTTT.

The chain has TRBV5-1 and TRBJ2-3, with 13 bases aligning to TRBD2. Germline V gives CDR1 SGHRS, CDR2 YFSETQ. Trimming took 4 bases from V and 1 from J; bases not matched to a gene: 3. This CDR3 has 16 residues. CDR3 loop: CASSHGTSGGTDTQYF. The CDR3 nucleotides are TGCGCCAGCAGCCACGGGACTAGCGGGGGCACAGATACGCAGTATTTT. Using reference TRBV5-1 and TRBJ2-3 for the parts outside the CDR3, the full variable domain is KAGVTQTPRYLIKTRGQQVTLSCSPISGHRSVSWYQQTPGQGLQFLFEYFSETQRNKGNFPGRFSGRQFSNSRSEMNVSTLELGDSALYLCASSHGTSGGTDTQYFGPGTRLTVL.

The rearrangement links TRBV4-1 to TRBJ1-5, with 12 bases lining up with TRBD1. Germline trimming cut 0 bases from V and 2 bases from J; bases unmatched to any gene: 8. The CDR3 is 19 amino acids. Germline CDR1 MGHRA, CDR2 YSYEKL. The CDR3 DNA reads TGCGCCAGCAGCCAAGATCCGGGACAGGGGGCGGTTGGCAATCAGCCCCAGCATTTT. It is translated as CASSQDPGQGAVGNQPQHF.

The CDR3 is CASSLVGGTGELFF. For the CDR3, the DNA is TGTGCCAGCAGCTTAGTGGGGGGCACCGGGGAGCTGTTTTTT. This chain joins TRBV7-2 and TRBJ2-2, with D perhaps TRBD2 (6 bases). CDR3 size: 14 residues. Germline V gene data show CDR1 as SGHTA and CDR2 as FQGNSA. The germline V and J ends were trimmed by 1 base and 4 bases, with 7 bases remaining between them.

The chain is built from TRBV5-6 and TRBJ1-6; 8 bases fit TRBD1. Germline CDR1 is SGHDT and CDR2 is YYEEEE. J lost 2 bases, V lost 4 bases, and 5 bases had no gene match. The CDR3 length is 16 residues. The CDR3 region is CASSGSGQAYNSPLHF. CDR3 bases: TGTGCCAGCAGCGGTTCGGGACAGGCCTATAATTCACCCCTCCACTTT.

In this sample, this clone turned up a few times. The J gene is TRBJ1-6, the V gene TRBV7-2; possible D gene TRBD1, 5 bases. The CDR3 length is 17 residues. The ends were cut back, 5 bases at V and 4 bases at J, with 18 bases in the middle. Per germline, CDR1 SGHTA and CDR2 FQGNSA. CDR3 coding DNA: TGTGCCAGCAGCACACCCCCCCATGGGGCGTATAATTCACCCCTCCACTTT. Translated: CASSTPPHGAYNSPLHF.

This clone was seen only a few times. V is TRBV7-2 and J is TRBJ2-7, with 10 bases identical to TRBD2. Germline V CDR1 and CDR2: SGHTA, FQGNSA. This CDR3 is built from 18 residues. V trimming: 0 bases; J trimming: 0 bases; junction bases outside the gene matches: 8. CDR3 amino acids: CASSLAHSTSGSSYEQYF. CDR3 sequence (DNA): TGTGCCAGCAGCTTAGCCCACTCGACTAGCGGGTCCTCCTACGAGCAGTACTTC.

The CDR3: CASSLLASGAFYNEQFF. In DNA form, the CDR3 reads TGTGCCAGCAGCTTACTGGCCAGCGGGGCCTTCTACAATGAGCAGTTCTTC. The chain has TRBV7-3 and TRBJ2-1; 7 bases fit TRBD2. With V trimmed by 2 bases and J by 3 bases, 10 bases remained unmatched. There are 17 residues in the CDR3. Looked up from germline, CDR1 is SGHTA and CDR2 is FQGTGA.

V and J are TRBV30 and TRBJ2-2; 7 nucleotides line up with TRBD1. CDR3 size: 15 residues. CDR1 is GTSNPN, CDR2 SVGIG, per germline (reference sequence). After removal of 3 bases from V and 1 base from J, the junction contained 5 bases not matched to a gene. The CDR3 region is CAWRTTGRNTGELFF. For the CDR3, the DNA is TGTGCCTGGAGGACGACAGGGCGGAACACCGGGGAGCTGTTTTTT.

In this sample, this clone turned up many times. The chain combines TRBV4-2 with TRBJ2-7; tentative D call: TRBD2 (5 bases). The CDR3 is made up of 16 amino acids. Looked up from germline, CDR1 is LGHNA and CDR2 is YNFKEQ. The V end was cut by 7 bases, the J end by 1 base, with 20 bases between. The CDR3 loop is CASTPGLFGESYEQYF. The CDR3 nucleotides read TGTGCCAGCACGCCCGGGTTATTTGGGGAGTCCTACGAGCAGTACTTC.